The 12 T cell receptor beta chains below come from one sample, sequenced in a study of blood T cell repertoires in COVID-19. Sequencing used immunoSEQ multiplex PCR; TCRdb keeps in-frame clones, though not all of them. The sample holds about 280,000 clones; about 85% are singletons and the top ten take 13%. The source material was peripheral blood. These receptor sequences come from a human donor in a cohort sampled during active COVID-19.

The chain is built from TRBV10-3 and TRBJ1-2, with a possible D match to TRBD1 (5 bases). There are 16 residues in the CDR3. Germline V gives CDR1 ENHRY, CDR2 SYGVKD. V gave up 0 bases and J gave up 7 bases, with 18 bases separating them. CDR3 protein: CAISESGGRQGRGYTF. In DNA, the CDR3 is TGTGCCATCAGTGAGTCGGGGGGTCGTCAGGGTCGTGGCTACACCTTC.

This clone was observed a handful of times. In nucleotides, the CDR3 is TGTGCCAGCAGCTTGGGGGCAGGGGGCTCCTTAGCCAAAAACATTCAGTACTTC. Translating it yields CASSLGAGGSLAKNIQYF. The chain joins TRBV5-6 to TRBJ2-4, with 8 bases lining up with TRBD1. Germline assignment: CDR1 SGHDT and CDR2 YYEEEE. There are 18 residues in the CDR3. V was pared by 0 bases and J by 0 bases, with 8 bases of the junction left unmatched.

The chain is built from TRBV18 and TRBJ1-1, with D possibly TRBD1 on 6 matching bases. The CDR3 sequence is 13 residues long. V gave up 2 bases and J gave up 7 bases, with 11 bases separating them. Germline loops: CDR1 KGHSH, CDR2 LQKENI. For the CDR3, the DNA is TGTGCCAGCTCACCAATTGAAGGGGGTGAAGCTTTCTTT. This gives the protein CASSPIEGGEAFF. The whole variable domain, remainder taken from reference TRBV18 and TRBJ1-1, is NAGVMQNPRHLVRRRGQEARLRCSPMKGHSHVYWYRQLPEEGLKFMVYLQKENIIDESGMPKERFSAEFPKEGPSILRIQQVVRGDSAAYFCASSPIEGGEAFFGQGTRLTVV.

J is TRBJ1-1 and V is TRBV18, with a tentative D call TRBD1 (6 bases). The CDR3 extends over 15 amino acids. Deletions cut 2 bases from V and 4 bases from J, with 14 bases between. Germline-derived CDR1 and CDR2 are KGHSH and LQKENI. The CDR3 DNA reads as TGTGCCAGCTCACCAACGCCAGGGGCCGGCACTGAAGCTTTCTTT. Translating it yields CASSPTPGAGTEAFF.

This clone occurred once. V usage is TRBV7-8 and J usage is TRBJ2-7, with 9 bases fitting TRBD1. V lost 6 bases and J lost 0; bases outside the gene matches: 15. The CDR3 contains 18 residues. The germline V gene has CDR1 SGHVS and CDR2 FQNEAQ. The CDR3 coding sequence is TGTGCCAGCAGTTTGACAGGGGGACTTCAGCGGTACTCCTACGAGCAGTACTTC. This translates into CASSLTGGLQRYSYEQYF.

CDR3 nucleotides: TGTGCCAGCCCGCAGACACCCACCGGGGAGCTGTTTTTT. This codes for CASPQTPTGELFF. The chain carries TRBV2 and TRBJ2-2; D is uncertain. The CDR3 extends over 13 amino acids. Germline V lookup: CDR1 SNHLY, CDR2 FYNNEI. V lost 8 bases, J lost 4 bases, and 11 bases lay in between.

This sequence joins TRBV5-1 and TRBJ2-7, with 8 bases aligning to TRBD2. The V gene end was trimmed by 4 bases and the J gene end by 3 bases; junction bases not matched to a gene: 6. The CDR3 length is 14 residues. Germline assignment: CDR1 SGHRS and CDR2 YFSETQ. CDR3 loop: CASSPSGLNYEQYF. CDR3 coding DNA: TGCGCCAGCAGCCCTAGCGGGCTTAACTACGAGCAGTACTTC.

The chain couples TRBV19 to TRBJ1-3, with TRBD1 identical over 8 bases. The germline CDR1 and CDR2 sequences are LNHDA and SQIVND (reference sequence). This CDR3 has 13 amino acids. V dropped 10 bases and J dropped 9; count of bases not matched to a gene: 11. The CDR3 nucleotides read TGTGCCACCGCGCAGGGGGCTGTGGGCACCATATATTTT. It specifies CATAQGAVGTIYF.

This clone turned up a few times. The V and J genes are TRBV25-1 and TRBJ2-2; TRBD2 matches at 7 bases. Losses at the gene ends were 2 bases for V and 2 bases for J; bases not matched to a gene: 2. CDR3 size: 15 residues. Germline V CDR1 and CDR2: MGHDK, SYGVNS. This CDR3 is CASSEGLDNTGELFF. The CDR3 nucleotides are TGTGCCAGCAGTGAAGGACTAGACAACACCGGGGAGCTGTTTTTT.

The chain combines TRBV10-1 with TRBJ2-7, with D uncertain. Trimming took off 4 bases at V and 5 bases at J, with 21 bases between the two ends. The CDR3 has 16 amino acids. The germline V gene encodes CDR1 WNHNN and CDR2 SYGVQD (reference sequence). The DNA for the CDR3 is TGCGCCAGCAGTGTGGCCTTCCTGGGCTGTTTAAACGAGCAGTACTTC. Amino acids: CASSVAFLGCLNEQYF.

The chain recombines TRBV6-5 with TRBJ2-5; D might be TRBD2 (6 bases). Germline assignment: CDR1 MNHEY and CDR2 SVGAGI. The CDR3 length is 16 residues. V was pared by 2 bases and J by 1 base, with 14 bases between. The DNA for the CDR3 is TGTGCCAGCAGTTACGGGCTTAGCGGAGTCCAAGAGACCCAGTACTTC. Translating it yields CASSYGLSGVQETQYF.

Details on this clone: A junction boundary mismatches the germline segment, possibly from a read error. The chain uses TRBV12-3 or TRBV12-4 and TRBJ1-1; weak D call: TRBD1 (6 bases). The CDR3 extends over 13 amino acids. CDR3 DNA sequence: TGCGCCTGCCGGACAGCCATGAACACTGAAGCTTTCTTT. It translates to CACRTAMNTEAFF.